This entry concerns a single T cell receptor (beta chain). This receptor's antigen is unknown. No qualities accompany the bases; no much larger clone lies one base away. TCR beta CDR3 regions were amplified from RNA transcripts. The TCR CDR3 was subjected to a first round of RT-PCR using the HTBI primer set and the Qiagen OneStep RT-PCR kit. The libraries were constructed in a second round of multiplex PCR and then size-selected and purified. Paired-end sequencing of the libraries was performed with 100 bp reads on an Illumina HiSeq2000. The study's processing was this. SOAPnuke was used to process the raw data, with reads discarded if the reads contained adapters or uncalled bases, had a mean Phred below 15, or lacked an exact constant-primer or identifier match. High-quality paired reads were merged with COPE v1.2.5, and unique nucleotide sequences were defined as clonotypes. MiTCR v1.1 was used to align the clonotypes against IMGT TRBV, TRBD and TRBJ reference segments. Only V-J combinations with frequency above 0.0001, covering approximately 99% of repertoires, were analysed. The TCS score was defined as the ratio of F50 (clonal expansion) to E x V (chaos), calculated using BLOSUM62-based TCRdist between CDR3 peptides within each V-J. Welch's t-statistics and random forest reduced fewer than 550 V-J features to around 14, which were used in a naive Bayes classifier (R e1071). TCRdb redid the processing of the public reads, applying fastp at Q25 and MiXCR, and retained in-frame beta chains. Here each entry gathers all rows of one CDR3 protein and keeps the most common genes and DNA. Here the V and J calls rest on TCRdb's processing, not on the authors' analysis. Within this sample are 650,000 to 750,000 distinct CDR3 sequences, with around 13% of them counted one time only. The ten biggest clones cover 9.5% to 13% of the sample.

This entry belongs to a study of T cells in Graves' hyperthyroidism and ophthalmopathy (dated by TCRdb to between 2018 and 2020). For the wider study: Peripheral blood was sampled at the time of initial diagnosis, prior to any treatment. An independent validation cohort of 18 to 20 hyperthyroidism patients and approximately 17 patients who later progressed to ophthalmopathy tested prospective prediction of ophthalmopathy. Thyroid tissue and blood T-cell repertoires from about six Graves' hyperthyroidism patients were also compared in the study. Once sampling was done, hyperthyroidism patients were given methimazole at a starting dose of 30 mg daily, whereas ophthalmopathy patients were given high-dose intravenous methylprednisolone. The 90 or so discovery patients were randomly split 7:3 into training and test sets. TCR Vbeta CDR3 sequencing of some 140 peripheral blood samples (fewer than 45 ophthalmopathy, about 80 hyperthyroidism and some 17 progressor patients) is reported in the paper. A discovery cohort of about 95 patients, about 40 with Graves' ophthalmopathy and more than 55 with stable Graves' hyperthyroidism, was used to find distinguishing TCR V-J signatures.

Trimming removed 2 bases from V and 5 bases from J; the gene matches leave 8 bases unexplained. Including the terminal cysteine and phenylalanine, the CDR3 comprises 15 residues. Just CDR3 DNA is preserved here, 45 bases in frame from base 1. CDR1 and CDR2, looked up from the germline V gene (reference sequence), are SEHNR and FQNEAQ. Beyond this particular receptor, the publication reports: No statistical method was used to set the sample size in advance, and investigators knew the group allocation. In validation, the model predicted progression to ophthalmopathy with 65% to 71% sensitivity and about 72% specificity, a median of about 6 months before onset. Most expanded thyroid clonotypes (frequency above 0.001) were also detected in blood, suggesting blood repertoires may reflect thyroid immune responses. A model built on a 13 V-J signature distinguished ophthalmopathy from stable hyperthyroidism, reaching about 88% sensitivity and around 81% specificity in cross-validation and 80%/75% in testing.

Stable Graves' hyperthyroidism was defined as the absence of progression to ophthalmopathy over 18 months of follow-up. Hyperthyroidism patients were newly diagnosed, with disease duration under 2 months, and aged 18 to 65 years. Any patient with an uncontrolled infection, another autoimmune disease, pregnancy or lactation was excluded. Clinical symptoms, serum thyroxine and TRAb, thyroid ultrasound, and orbital computed tomography formed the basis for the diagnoses. PBMCs were isolated from about 10 ml of fresh peripheral blood by Ficoll-Paque density gradient centrifugation. Total RNA was extracted with Trizol reagent, and quality was checked on an Agilent 2100 Bioanalyzer.

The rearranged segments are TRBV7-9 and TRBJ2-7, and 8 junction bases match TRBD2. Sequencing was performed on blood. The source of this sequence is a woman aged 18-29 years with Graves' hyperthyroidism. The CDR3 amino acid sequence is: CASSLSSGRLHEQYF. The sequenced DNA is TGTGCCAGCAGCTTATCCAGCGGGAGATTGCACGAGCAGTACTTC.